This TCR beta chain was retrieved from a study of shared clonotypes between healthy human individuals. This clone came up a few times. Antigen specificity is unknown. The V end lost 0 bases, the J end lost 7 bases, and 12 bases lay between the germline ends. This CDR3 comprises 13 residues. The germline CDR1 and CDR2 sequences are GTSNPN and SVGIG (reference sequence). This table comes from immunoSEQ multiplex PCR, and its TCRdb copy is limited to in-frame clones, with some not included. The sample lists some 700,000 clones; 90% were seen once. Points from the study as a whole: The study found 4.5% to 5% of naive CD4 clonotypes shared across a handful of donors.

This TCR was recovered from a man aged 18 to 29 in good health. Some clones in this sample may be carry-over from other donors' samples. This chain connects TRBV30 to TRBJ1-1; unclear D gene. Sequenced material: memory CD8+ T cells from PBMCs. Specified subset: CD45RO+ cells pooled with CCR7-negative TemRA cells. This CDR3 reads CAWSVSGGNEAFF. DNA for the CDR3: TGTGCCTGGAGTGTAAGCGGAGGGAATGAAGCTTTCTTT.